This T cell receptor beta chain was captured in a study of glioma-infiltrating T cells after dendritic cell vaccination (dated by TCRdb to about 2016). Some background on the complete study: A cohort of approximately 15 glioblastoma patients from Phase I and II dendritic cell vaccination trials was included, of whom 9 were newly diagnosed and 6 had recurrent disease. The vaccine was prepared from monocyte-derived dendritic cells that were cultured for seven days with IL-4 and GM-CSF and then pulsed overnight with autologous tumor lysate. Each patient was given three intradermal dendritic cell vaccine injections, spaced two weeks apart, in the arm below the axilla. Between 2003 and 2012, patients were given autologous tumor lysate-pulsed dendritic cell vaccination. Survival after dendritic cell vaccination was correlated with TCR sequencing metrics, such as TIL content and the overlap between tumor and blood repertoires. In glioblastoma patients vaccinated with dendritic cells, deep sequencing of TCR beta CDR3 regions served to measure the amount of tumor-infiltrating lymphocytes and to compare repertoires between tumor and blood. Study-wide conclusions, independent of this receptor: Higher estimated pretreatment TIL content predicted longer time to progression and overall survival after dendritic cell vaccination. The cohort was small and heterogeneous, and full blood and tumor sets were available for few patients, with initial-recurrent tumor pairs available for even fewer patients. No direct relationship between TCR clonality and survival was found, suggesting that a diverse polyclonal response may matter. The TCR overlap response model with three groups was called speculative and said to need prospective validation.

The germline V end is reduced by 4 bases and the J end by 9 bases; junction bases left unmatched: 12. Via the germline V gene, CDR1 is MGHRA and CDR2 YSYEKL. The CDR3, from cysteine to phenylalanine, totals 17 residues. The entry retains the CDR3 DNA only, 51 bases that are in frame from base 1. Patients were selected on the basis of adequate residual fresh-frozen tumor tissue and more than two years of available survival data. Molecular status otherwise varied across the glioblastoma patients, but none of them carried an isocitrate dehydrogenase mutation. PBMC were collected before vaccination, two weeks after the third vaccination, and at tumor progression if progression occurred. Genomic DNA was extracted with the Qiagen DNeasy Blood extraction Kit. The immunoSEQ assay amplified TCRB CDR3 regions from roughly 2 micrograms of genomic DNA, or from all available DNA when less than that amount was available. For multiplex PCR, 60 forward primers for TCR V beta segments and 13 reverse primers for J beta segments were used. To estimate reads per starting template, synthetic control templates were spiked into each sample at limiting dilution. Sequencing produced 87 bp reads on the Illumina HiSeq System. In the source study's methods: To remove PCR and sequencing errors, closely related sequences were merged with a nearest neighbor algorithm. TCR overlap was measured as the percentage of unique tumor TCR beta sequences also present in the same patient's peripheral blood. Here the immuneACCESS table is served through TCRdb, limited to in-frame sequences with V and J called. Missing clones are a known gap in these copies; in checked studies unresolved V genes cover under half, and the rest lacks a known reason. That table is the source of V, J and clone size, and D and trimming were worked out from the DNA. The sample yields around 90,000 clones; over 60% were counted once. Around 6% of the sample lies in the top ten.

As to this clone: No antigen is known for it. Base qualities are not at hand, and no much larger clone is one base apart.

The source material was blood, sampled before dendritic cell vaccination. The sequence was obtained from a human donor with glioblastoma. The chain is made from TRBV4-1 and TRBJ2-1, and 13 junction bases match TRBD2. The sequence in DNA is TGCGCCAGCAGCCTCCCCCAACTAGCGGGAGGGCCCGGTGAGCAGTTCTTC. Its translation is CASSLPQLAGGPGEQFF.